Listed below are T cell receptor beta chains from one sample, sequenced in a study of cytotoxic CD8 clonotypes in ibrutinib-treated CLL. Some clones are missing from TCRdb's copy, which holds only in-frame ones; the method was immunoSEQ multiplex PCR. The sample has about 130,000 clones; around 84% are singletons. The sequencing here drew on PBMCs, taken after 24 months of ibrutinib treatment. Receptors were obtained from a human donor with chronic lymphocytic leukemia. Both conserved end residues are trimmed from each CDR3. A D gene is named only where the DNA matches it firmly. Size values are once, few and many counts, or a class for expanded clones, and some rows have none.

d_call	v_call	j_call	clone_size	cdr3_aa
TRBD1	TRBV28	TRBJ1-2	-	ASSIGTARPFRYGYT
-	TRBV4-3	TRBJ2-3	few	ASSQGGEWGDTQY
TRBD1	TRBV30	TRBJ1-1	-	AWNQGGNTEAF
-	TRBV6-1	TRBJ1-1	once	ASTDTHDEAF
-	TRBV30	TRBJ1-2	-	AWTKNGPVYGYT
-	TRBV9	TRBJ2-5	-	ASSVARDKGETQY
-	TRBV2	TRBJ2-3	once	ASSGKRDTQY
TRBD1	TRBV19	TRBJ1-1	-	ASSIGTALEAF
TRBD1	TRBV4-3	TRBJ1-2	-	ASSQDLYEGGSYGYT
-	TRBV19	TRBJ1-5	few	ASSDRPYQPQH
-	TRBV6-5	TRBJ2-3	-	ASSFEPKGSTDTQY
-	TRBV11-2	TRBJ2-3	-	ASSQQIATDTQY
-	TRBV5-1	TRBJ2-3	-	ASSYGGSTDTQY
-	TRBV19	TRBJ1-1	-	ASSPHQMNTEAF
TRBD1	TRBV11-2	TRBJ2-7	-	ASNKDRGRNEQY
-	TRBV5-1	TRBJ2-5	-	ASNLVGAQETQY
TRBD1	TRBV27	TRBJ1-6	-	ASSKAGTGFFSPLH
TRBD2	TRBV7-2	TRBJ2-5	-	ASSTGTSGGARETQY
-	TRBV7-2	TRBJ2-7	-	ASSLAGGSYEQY
-	TRBV18	TRBJ2-7	-	ASGDQYEQY
-	TRBV7-6	TRBJ2-7	few	ASSSSGGFSSYEQY
TRBD1	TRBV28	TRBJ1-1	-	ASRKQTGSGTEAF
TRBD2	TRBV27	TRBJ2-1	-	ASSPYQTGTSGGAAEQF
-	TRBV6-6	TRBJ1-2	once	ASTGWGADYGYT
TRBD1	TRBV7-2	TRBJ1-4	-	ASSWDRAAATNEKLF
-	TRBV5-4	TRBJ1-1	-	ASSARFQGSYTEAF
-	TRBV5-6	TRBJ1-3	-	ASSFPGSGNTIY
-	TRBV7-2	TRBJ1-1	-	ASSFSMDFTEAF
-	TRBV7-3	TRBJ1-1	-	ASSFWGGASNTEAF
-	TRBV29-1	TRBJ1-2	once	SVQVNYGYT
TRBD1	TRBV6-5	TRBJ1-2	-	ASSARQGGPYGYT
-	TRBV5-6	TRBJ1-2	-	ASSLGTRHNYGYT
TRBD2	TRBV7-9	TRBJ2-7	-	ASSPGLVGQYEQY
TRBD1	TRBV2	TRBJ1-2	-	ASKGGTASNYGYT
TRBD1	TRBV30	TRBJ1-1	-	AWSSRQGAFGNTEAF
TRBD2	TRBV7-2	TRBJ2-3	-	ASSGGTSGESTDTQY
-	TRBV7-2	TRBJ1-1	few	ASSLGLENTEAF
-	TRBV10-3	TRBJ2-5	-	AISESGTPGEETQY
-	TRBV7-2	TRBJ2-1	-	ASSSQTLYNEQF
TRBD2	TRBV6-1	TRBJ2-3	-	ASSEGRTSGFTDTQY
-	TRBV28	TRBJ1-1	few	ASSRTGTQNTEAF
-	TRBV9	TRBJ1-4	few	ASSPSIAVGAEGEKLF
TRBD1	TRBV30	TRBJ2-1	-	AFRLRQGLHNEQF
-	TRBV7-8	TRBJ2-5	-	ASSLASPAGAQY
TRBD1	TRBV5-1	TRBJ1-2	-	ASSSGQGGYYGYT
-	TRBV28	TRBJ1-1	-	ASSLAGTPEAF
-	TRBV9	TRBJ2-5	once	ASSVEAGQETQY
-	TRBV18	TRBJ1-2	-	ASSFGEFDGYT
-	TRBV6-5	TRBJ2-2	-	ASNLAGSGELF
-	TRBV7-8	TRBJ2-7	-	ASSLPGHEGRQY